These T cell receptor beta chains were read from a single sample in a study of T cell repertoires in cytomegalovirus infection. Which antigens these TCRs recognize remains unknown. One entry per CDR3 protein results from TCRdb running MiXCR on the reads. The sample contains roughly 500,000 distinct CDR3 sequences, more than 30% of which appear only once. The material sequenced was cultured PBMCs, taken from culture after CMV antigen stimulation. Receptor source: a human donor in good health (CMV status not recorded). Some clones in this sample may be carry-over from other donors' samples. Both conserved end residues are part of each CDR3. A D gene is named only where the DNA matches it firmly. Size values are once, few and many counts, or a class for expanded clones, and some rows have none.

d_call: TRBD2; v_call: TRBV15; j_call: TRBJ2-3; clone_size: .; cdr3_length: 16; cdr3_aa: CATSLGGTSATDTQYF; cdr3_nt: TGTGCCACCAGCCTCGGGGGGACTAGCGCCACAGATACGCAGTATTTT
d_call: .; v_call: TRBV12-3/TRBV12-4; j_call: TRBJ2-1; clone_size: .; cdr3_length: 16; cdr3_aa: CASSSQSFTSYNEQFF; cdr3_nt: TGTGCCAGCAGTTCGCAAAGTTTCACGTCCTACAATGAGCAGTTCTTC
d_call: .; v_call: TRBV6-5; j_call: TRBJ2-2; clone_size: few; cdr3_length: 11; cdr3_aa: CASSNIGELFF; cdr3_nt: TGTGCCAGCAGCAACATCGGGGAGCTGTTTTTT
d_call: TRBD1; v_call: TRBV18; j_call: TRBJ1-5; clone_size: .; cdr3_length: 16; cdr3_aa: CASSLGQGPLRRAQHF; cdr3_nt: TGTGCCAGCTCACTCGGACAGGGACCCCTTCGGAGGGCCCAGCATTTT
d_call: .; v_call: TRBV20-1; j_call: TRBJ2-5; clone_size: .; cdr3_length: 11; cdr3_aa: CSTTIQETQYF; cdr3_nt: TGCAGTACGACTATCCAAGAGACCCAGTACTTC
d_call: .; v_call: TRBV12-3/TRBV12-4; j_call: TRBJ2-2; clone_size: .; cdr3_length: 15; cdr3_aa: CASSMVQGRSGELFF; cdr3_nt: TGTGCCAGCAGTATGGTGCAGGGGCGATCTGGGGAGCTGTTTTTT
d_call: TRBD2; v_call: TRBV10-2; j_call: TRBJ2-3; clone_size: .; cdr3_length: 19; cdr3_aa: CASSDFLVRGLAGEDTQYF; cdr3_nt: TGCGCCAGCAGTGATTTCTTAGTTAGAGGACTAGCGGGAGAGGATACGCAGTATTTT
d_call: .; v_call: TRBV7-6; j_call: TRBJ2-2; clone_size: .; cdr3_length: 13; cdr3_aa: CASSIGPTGELFF; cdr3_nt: TGTGCCAGCAGTATAGGCCCCACCGGGGAGCTGTTTTTT
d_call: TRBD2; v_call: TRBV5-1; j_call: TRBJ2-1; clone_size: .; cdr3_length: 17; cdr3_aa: CASSSGLAGGLYNEQFF; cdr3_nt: TGCGCCAGCAGCAGCGGACTAGCGGGAGGCCTCTACAATGAGCAGTTCTTC
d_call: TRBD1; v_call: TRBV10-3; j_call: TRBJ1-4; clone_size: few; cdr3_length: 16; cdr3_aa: CAISDRGSATNEKLFF; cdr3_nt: TGTGCCATCAGCGACAGGGGGTCAGCAACTAATGAAAAACTGTTTTTT
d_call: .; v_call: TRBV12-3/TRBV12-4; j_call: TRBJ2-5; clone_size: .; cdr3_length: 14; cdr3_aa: CASSLIGVGETQYF; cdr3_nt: TGTGCCAGCAGTTTAATTGGGGTAGGAGAGACCCAGTACTTC
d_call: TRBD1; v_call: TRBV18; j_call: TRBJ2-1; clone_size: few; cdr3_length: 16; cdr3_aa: CASSPPGTGRGNEQFF; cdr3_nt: TGTGCCAGCTCACCACCAGGGACAGGTCGCGGGAATGAGCAGTTCTTC
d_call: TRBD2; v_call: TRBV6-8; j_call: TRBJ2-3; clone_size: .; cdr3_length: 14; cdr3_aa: CASTLGLVGDTQYF; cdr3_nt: TGTGCCAGCACCCTTGGACTAGTGGGGGATACGCAGTATTTT
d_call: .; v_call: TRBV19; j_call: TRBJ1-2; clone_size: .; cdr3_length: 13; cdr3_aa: CASRLGSGYGYTF; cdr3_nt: TGTGCCAGTAGACTAGGGTCTGGCTATGGCTACACCTTC
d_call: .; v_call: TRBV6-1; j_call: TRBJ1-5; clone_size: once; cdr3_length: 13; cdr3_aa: CASSETRGQPQHF; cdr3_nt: TGTGCCAGCAGTGAAACCCGGGGGCAGCCCCAGCATTTT
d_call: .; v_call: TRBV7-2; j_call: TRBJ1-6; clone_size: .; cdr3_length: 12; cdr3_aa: CASSPFNSPLHF; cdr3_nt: TGTGCCAGCAGCCCATTTAATTCACCCCTCCACTTT
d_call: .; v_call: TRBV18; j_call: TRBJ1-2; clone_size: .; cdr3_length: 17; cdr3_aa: CASSPSASGRVPYGYTF; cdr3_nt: TGTGCCAGCTCACCATCGGCTTCGGGGCGGGTCCCCTATGGCTACACCTTC
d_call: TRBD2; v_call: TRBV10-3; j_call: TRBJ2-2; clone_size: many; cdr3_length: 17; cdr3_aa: CASTPNLAGGQTGELFF; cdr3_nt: TGTGCCAGCACCCCGAATCTTGCGGGAGGGCAGACCGGGGAGCTGTTTTTT
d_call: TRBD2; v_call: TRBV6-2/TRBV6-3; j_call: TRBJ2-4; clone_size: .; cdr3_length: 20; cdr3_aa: CASSLGLAGDIKLAKNIQYF; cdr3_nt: TGTGCCAGCAGTTTGGGACTAGCGGGAGATATTAAACTAGCCAAAAACATTCAGTACTTC
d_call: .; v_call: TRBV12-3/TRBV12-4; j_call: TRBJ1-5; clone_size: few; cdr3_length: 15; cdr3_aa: CASTREAGKNQPQHF; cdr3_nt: TGTGCCAGCACCCGGGAGGCAGGCAAGAATCAGCCCCAGCATTTT
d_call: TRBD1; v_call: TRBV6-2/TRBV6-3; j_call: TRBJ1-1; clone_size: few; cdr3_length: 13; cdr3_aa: CASRADGQGRAFF; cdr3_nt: TGTGCCAGCAGGGCCGACGGACAGGGTAGGGCTTTCTTT
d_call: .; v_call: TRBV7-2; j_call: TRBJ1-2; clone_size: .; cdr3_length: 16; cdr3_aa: CASSPSPTYGHYGYTF; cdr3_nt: TGTGCCAGCAGCCCCTCTCCAACATACGGGCACTATGGCTACACCTTC
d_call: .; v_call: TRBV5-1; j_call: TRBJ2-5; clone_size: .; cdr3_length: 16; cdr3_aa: CASSPGQREDSETQYF; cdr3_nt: TGCGCCAGCAGCCCCGGACAGCGCGAGGACTCAGAGACCCAGTACTTC
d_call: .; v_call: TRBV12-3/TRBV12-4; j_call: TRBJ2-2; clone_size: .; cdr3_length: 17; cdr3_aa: CASSILPGAMNTGELFF; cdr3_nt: TGTGCCAGCAGTATCCTCCCAGGGGCAATGAACACCGGGGAGCTGTTTTTT
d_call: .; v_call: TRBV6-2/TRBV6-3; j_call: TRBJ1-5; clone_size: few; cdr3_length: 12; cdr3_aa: CASSYLGQPQHF; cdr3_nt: TGTGCCAGCAGTTACCTGGGGCAGCCCCAGCATTTT
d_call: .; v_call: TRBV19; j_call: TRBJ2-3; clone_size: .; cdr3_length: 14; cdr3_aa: CASSISRERTTQYF; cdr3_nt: TGTGCCAGTAGTATTTCCCGAGAGCGGACTACGCAGTATTTT
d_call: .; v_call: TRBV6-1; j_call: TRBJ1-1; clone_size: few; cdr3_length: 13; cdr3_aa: CASSTLQGTEAFF; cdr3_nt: TGTGCCAGCAGTACCTTACAGGGTACTGAAGCTTTCTTT
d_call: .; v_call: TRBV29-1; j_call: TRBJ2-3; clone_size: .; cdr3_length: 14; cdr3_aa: CSVEWLASTDTQYF; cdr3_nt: TGCAGCGTTGAGTGGCTAGCTAGCACAGATACGCAGTATTTT
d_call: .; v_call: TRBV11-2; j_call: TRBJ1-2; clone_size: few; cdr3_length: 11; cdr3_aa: CASSLDFSYTF; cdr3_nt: TGTGCCAGCAGCTTGGATTTCTCCTACACCTTC
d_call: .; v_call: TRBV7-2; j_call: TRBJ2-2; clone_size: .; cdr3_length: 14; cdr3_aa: CASSLEGASGELFF; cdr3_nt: TGTGCCAGCAGCTTAGAGGGTGCGTCCGGGGAGCTGTTTTTT
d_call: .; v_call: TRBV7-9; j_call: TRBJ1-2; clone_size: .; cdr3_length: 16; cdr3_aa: CASSRRLLTSGYGYTF; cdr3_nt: TGTGCCAGCAGCCGGCGGCTCCTCACTTCCGGCTATGGCTACACCTTC
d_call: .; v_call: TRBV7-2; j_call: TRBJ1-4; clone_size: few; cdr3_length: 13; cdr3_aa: CASSLGGYEKLFF; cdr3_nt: TGTGCCAGCAGCTTAGGGGGTTATGAAAAACTGTTTTTT
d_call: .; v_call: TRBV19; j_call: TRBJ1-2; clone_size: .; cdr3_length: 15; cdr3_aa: CASREGGGLVYGYTF; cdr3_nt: TGTGCCAGTAGGGAAGGGGGGGGGCTCGTCTATGGCTACACCTTC
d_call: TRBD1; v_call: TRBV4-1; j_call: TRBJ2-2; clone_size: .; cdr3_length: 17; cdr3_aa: CASSQGNGQGTSGELLF; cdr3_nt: TGCGCCAGCAGCCAAGGCAACGGACAGGGCACCTCCGGGGAGCTGCTTTTT
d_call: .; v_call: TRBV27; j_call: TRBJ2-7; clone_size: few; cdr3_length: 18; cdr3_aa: CASSRTLGRGSLNYEQYF; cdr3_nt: TGTGCCAGCAGTCGAACGTTGGGCAGGGGAAGTTTAAACTACGAGCAGTACTTC
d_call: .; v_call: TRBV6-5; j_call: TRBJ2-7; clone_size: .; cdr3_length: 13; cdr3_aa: CACPTDRIHEQYF; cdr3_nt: TGTGCCTGCCCTACCGACAGGATCCACGAGCAGTACTTC
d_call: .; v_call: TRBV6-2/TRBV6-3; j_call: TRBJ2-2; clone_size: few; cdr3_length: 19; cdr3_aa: CASSYSFGLSGTKGGELFF; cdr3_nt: TGTGCCAGCAGTTACTCGTTCGGACTGAGCGGGACAAAGGGCGGGGAGCTGTTTTTT